This TCR beta chain was identified in a study of blood T cell repertoires in COVID-19. In the source study's methods: Cell counts per sample came from amplifying reference gene primers. Data came from immunoSEQ multiplex PCR; TCRdb stores just in-frame clones and leaves some out. V and J calls and clone size are as listed in that table; D and trimming were resolved from the DNA. The table lists about 260,000 clones, 86% of them singletons, with about 9.8% in the top ten. The table lists this clone with a few counts. This CDR3 comprises 15 residues. With 7 bases clipped from V and 4 bases from J, the junction kept 7 bases outside the gene matches. Germline CDR1 is SEHNR and CDR2 is FQNEAQ (reference sequence).

Sequenced input: peripheral blood. The chain employs TRBV7-9 and TRBJ2-2; 9 bases align to TRBD1. The TCR was taken from a man in his forties who had recovered from COVID-19. As DNA, the CDR3 is TGTGCCAGCACCCCCACAGGGGGCATCACCGGGGAGCTGTTTTTT. As protein: CASTPTGGITGELFF.